This TCR beta chain was identified during a study of T cell responses to AZD1222 COVID-19 vaccine. Broader study findings: There were mostly white British donors and more females than males, and clonal diversity was possibly underestimated. Repertoires were obtained only post-peak T cell response. Only a handful of AZD1222 recipients were seropositive at baseline. Spike-specific TCR breadth rose after two AZD1222 doses, and depth rose as well.

Repertoires were generated with immunoSEQ multiplex PCR, while TCRdb's copy carries only in-frame clones and drops some. The sample has roughly 100,000 clones, approximately 81% seen once. The trim removed 8 bases at V and 7 bases at J, leaving 7 bases unmatched. Germline CDR1 SQVTM, CDR2 ANQGSEA. The CDR3 has 12 amino acids. As for this clone: Its antigen is still unknown.

Source: peripheral blood, taken on day 0 of AZD1222 vaccination. The receptor was isolated from an adult in good health. The V gene is TRBV29-1, the J gene TRBJ2-1; TRBD1 agrees at 8 bases. The CDR3 sequence: CSTGQGRNEQFF. The CDR3, as DNA: TGCAGCACCGGACAGGGTCGGAATGAGCAGTTCTTC.